This entry features one T cell receptor beta chain sequence. Antigen: not known. Every patient with CD3G deficiency had evidence of autoimmunity. These data originate in a study of regulatory T cells. Whole-study findings and limits: In CD3G-deficient patients, conventional CD4+ T cells were enriched for hydrophobic CDR3 residues at positions 6 and 7. Patient repertoires had restricted TRB V-J pairs and skewed V and J usage, most in Tregs.

The PCR used 52 TRBV and 13 TRBJ primers. The assay was immunoSEQ multiplex PCR, and TCRdb's table has in-frame clones only and misses some. The sample has 30,000 to 40,000 clones, nearly 95% seen once. The germline CDR1 and CDR2 sequences are MDHEN and SYDVKM. There are 16 residues in the CDR3. With 5 bases removed from V and 1 base from J, the gap between germline ends came to 17 bases. The J gene is TRBJ1-1, the V gene TRBV28; possible D gene TRBD1, 5 bases. This TCR derives from a child aged 2 to 15 with CD3G deficiency. Sequenced material: conventional CD4+ T cells sorted from blood. DNA for the CDR3: TGTGCCAGCAGTCCGATCCCCGGGACGGCGAACACTGAAGCTTTCTTT. It codes for CASSPIPGTANTEAFF. Together with reference TRBV28 and TRBJ1-1, the CDR3 gives the full variable domain: DVKVTQSSRYLVKRTGEKVFLECVQDMDHENMFWYRQDPGLGLRLIYFSYDVKMKEKGDIPEGYSVSREKKERFSLILESASTNQTSMYLCASSPIPGTANTEAFFGQGTRLTVV.